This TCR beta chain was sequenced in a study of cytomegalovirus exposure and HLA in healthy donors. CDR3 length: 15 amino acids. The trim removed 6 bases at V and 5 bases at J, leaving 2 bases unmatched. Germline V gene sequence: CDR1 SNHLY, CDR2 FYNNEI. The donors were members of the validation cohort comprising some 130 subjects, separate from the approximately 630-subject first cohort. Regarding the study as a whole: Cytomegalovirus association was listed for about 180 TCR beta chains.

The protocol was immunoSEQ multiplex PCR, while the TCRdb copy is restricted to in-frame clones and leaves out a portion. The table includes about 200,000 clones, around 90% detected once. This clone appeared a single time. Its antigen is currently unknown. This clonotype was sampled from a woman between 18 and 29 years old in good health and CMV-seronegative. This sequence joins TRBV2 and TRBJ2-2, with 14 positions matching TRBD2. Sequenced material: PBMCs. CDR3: CASSGLAGGTGELFF. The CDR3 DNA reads TGTGCCAGCAGCGGACTAGCGGGAGGTACCGGGGAGCTGTTTTTT.